This T cell receptor (beta chain) is from a study of shared clonotypes between healthy human individuals. Study information: Plates per donor: three CD4 naive, three CD4 memory, two CD8 naive, one CD8 memory. Study-wide points: Among four donors, roughly 5% of naive CD4 clonotypes were found in common.

Replicate PCRs from sorted subsets contained 200 ng DNA, which is tens of thousands of T cell genomes. Some clones are missing from TCRdb's copy, which holds only in-frame ones; the method was immunoSEQ multiplex PCR. The repertoire consists of approximately 810,000 clones, with roughly 92% occurring once and the leading ten covering approximately 25%. The naive CD8 population came from CD45RO-negative cells selected for CCR7, without terminally differentiated effector memory CD45RA+ cells. Germline V gene data show CDR1 as SGHVS and CDR2 as FQNEAQ. CDR3 length: 11 amino acids. Trimming cost V 6 bases and J 10 bases, with 10 bases left between them. With regard to this clone: The antigen is unknown.

Source material: naive CD8+ T cells sorted from blood. The chain employs TRBV7-8 and TRBJ2-1, with a weak D call TRBD1 (5 bases). The TCR was taken from a man aged 25 to 40 in good health. The DNA of the CDR3 is TGTGCCAGCAGTGACAGAGAGGAGCAGTTCTTC. Protein: CASSDREEQFF.